Presented here are 10 T cell receptor beta chains from one specimen sequenced in a study of blood T cell repertoires in COVID-19. Generated by immunoSEQ multiplex PCR, the TCRdb table keeps only in-frame clones and is missing some. The top ten hold around 7.8% of the sample, which has some 250,000 clones, approximately 90% seen once. Source material: peripheral blood. The receptors were sampled from a man in his 60s who had recovered from COVID-19.

CDR3 sequence: CATSRGWGVDTDTQYF. The DNA of the CDR3 is TGTGCCACCAGCAGGGGTTGGGGGGTCGACACAGATACGCAGTATTTT. J is TRBJ2-3 and V is TRBV15; possibly TRBD2 for D (6 bases). From germline, CDR1 is LNHNV and CDR2 YYDKDF (reference sequence). V gave up 3 bases and J gave up 2 bases, with 15 bases separating them. The CDR3 consists of 16 residues. Filled out from reference TRBV15 and TRBJ2-3, the complete variable domain reads DAMVIQNPRYQVTQFGKPVTLSCSQTLNHNVMYWYQQKSSQAPKLLFHYYDKDFNNEADTPDNFQSRRPNTSFCFLDIRSPGLGDTAMYLCATSRGWGVDTDTQYFGPGTRLTVL.

In this sample, this clone turned up once. The chain combines TRBV6-5 with TRBJ2-7, with 7 bases lining up with TRBD1. The CDR3 has 15 amino acids. V dropped 7 bases and J dropped 1; count of bases not matched to a gene: 10. From germline, CDR1 is MNHEY and CDR2 SVGAGI. The CDR3 DNA sequence: TGTGCCAGCATCAAGGACAGGACCCTATCCTACGAGCAGTACTTC. As protein: CASIKDRTLSYEQYF.

The V gene is TRBV5-1, the J gene TRBJ1-3; TRBD1 is a possible D gene (6 bases). V was pared by 0 bases and J by 2 bases, with 9 bases between. CDR1 is SGHRS, CDR2 YFSETQ, per germline. There are 15 residues in the CDR3. In DNA form, the CDR3 reads TGCGCCAGCAGCTTGGCGGGGACACCTGGAAACACCATATATTTT. Protein sequence: CASSLAGTPGNTIYF.

The chain has TRBV12-3 or TRBV12-4 and TRBJ1-4; D not resolved. Trimming pared 5 bases from V and 7 bases from J, leaving 11 bases between. The CDR3 has 13 residues. In nucleotides, the CDR3 is TGTGCCAGCAGTCGACAACTGGGTGAAAAACTGTTTTTT. Its translation is CASSRQLGEKLFF.

This sequence joins TRBV5-1 and TRBJ1-1; the match to TRBD1 covers 8 bases. V shed 6 bases and J 3 bases; nucleotides not matched to a gene: 7. Germline V gene data show CDR1 as SGHRS and CDR2 as YFSETQ. The CDR3 is made up of 14 amino acids. The CDR3 region is CASTQTGGDTEAFF. CDR3 coding DNA: TGCGCCAGCACCCAAACAGGGGGAGACACTGAAGCTTTCTTT.

J is TRBJ1-1 and V is TRBV7-9, with 7 positions matching TRBD1. Germline-derived CDR1 and CDR2 are SEHNR and FQNEAQ (reference sequence). This CDR3 comprises 14 residues. V lost 5 bases to trimming and J lost 1 base; unmatched junction nucleotides: 4. The CDR3 loop is CASSQNRGNTEAFF. The DNA for the CDR3 is TGTGCCAGCAGCCAGAACAGGGGGAACACTGAAGCTTTCTTT.

The chain couples TRBV5-1 to TRBJ1-2, with 9 positions matching TRBD1. V was pared by 0 bases and J by 5 bases, with 5 bases of the junction left unmatched. The length of the CDR3 is 15 residues. In germline, CDR1 is SGHRS, CDR2 YFSETQ. CDR3: CASSLGLQGAYGYTF. Written as DNA, the CDR3 is TGCGCCAGCAGCTTGGGGTTACAGGGGGCGTATGGCTACACCTTC.

V gene TRBV3-1 (or the pseudogene TRBV3-2) combines with J gene TRBJ1-1; 9 bases fit TRBD1. V lost 4 bases, J lost 8 bases, and 11 bases stayed unmatched. The V gene's germline CDR1 is LGHDT and CDR2 YNNKEL (reference sequence). CDR3 size: 15 residues. For the CDR3, the DNA is TGTGCCAGCAGCCCTCAAACTACAGGGGGCACGGAAGCTTTCTTT. Translation gives CASSPQTTGGTEAFF.

The chain combines TRBV5-1 with TRBJ2-2; TRBD2 might be the D (6 bases). The CDR3 spans 15 residues. Deletions cut 2 bases from V and 4 bases from J, with 12 bases between. CDR1 is SGHRS, CDR2 YFSETQ, per germline. The CDR3 region is CASSLGGVGTGELFF. The CDR3 DNA reads TGCGCCAGCAGCTTAGGAGGGGTCGGCACCGGGGAGCTGTTTTTT. The full variable domain, in which reference TRBV5-1 and TRBJ2-2 provide the parts outside the CDR3, is KAGVTQTPRYLIKTRGQQVTLSCSPISGHRSVSWYQQTPGQGLQFLFEYFSETQRNKGNFPGRFSGRQFSNSRSEMNVSTLELGDSALYLCASSLGGVGTGELFFGEGSRLTVL.

V usage is TRBV24-1 and J usage is TRBJ2-7; TRBD1 agrees at 7 bases. The germline CDR1 and CDR2 sequences are KGHDR and SFDVKD. This CDR3 region has 15 residues. The V segment lost 6 bases and the J segment 2 bases; nucleotides outside the gene matches: 9. The CDR3 loop reads CATSITGDSPYEQYF. As DNA, the CDR3 is TGTGCCACCAGTATAACCGGGGACAGCCCCTACGAGCAGTACTTC.